This T cell receptor beta chain was identified in a study of blood T cell repertoires in COVID-19. This CDR3 region has 11 residues. V lost 2 bases to trimming and J lost 8 bases, with 6 bases between them. CDR1 MNHEY and CDR2 SVGEGT come from the germline V gene. Data came from immunoSEQ multiplex PCR; TCRdb stores just in-frame clones and leaves some out. This table has 250,000 to 350,000 clones, roughly 90% appearing once. The chain has TRBV6-2 or TRBV6-3 and TRBJ1-2; the D is unclear. The sample consisted of PBMCs or T cells enriched from blood (not recorded which). This TCR derives from a woman in her forties or fifties who had recovered from COVID-19. CDR3 in DNA: TGTGCCAGCAGTTACCCAGGAGGCTACACCTTC. It is translated as CASSYPGGYTF.